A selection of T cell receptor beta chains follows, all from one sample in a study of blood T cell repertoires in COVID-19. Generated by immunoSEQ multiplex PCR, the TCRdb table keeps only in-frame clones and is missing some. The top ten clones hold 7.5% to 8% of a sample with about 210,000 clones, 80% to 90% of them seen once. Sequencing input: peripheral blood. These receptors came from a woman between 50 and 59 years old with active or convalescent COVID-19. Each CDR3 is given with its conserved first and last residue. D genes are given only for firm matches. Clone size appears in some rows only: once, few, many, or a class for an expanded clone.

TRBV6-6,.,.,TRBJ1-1,CASRPGQNTEAFF,TGTGCCAGCAGGCCGGGACAAAACACTGAAGCTTTCTTT
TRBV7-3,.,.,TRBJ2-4,CASSLDRGHIQYF,TGTGCCAGCAGCTTAGATAGGGGTCACATTCAGTACTTC
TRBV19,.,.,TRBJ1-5,CASSPNQGLSNQPQHF,TGTGCCAGTAGTCCGAACCAGGGTTTAAGCAATCAGCCCCAGCATTTT
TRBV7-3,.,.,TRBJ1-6,CASSEDSRTLHF,TGTGCCAGCAGCGAGGACAGTCGGACCCTCCACTTT
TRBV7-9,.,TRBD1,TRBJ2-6,CASSPGWTGTSGANVLTF,TGTGCCAGCAGCCCGGGTTGGACAGGGACCTCTGGGGCCAACGTCCTGACTTTC
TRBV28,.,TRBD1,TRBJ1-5,CASSVQGGGNQPQHF,TGTGCCAGCAGTGTACAGGGGGGTGGCAATCAGCCCCAGCATTTT
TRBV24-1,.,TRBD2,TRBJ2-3,CATSDAPRAGVTDTQYF,TGTGCCACCAGTGACGCCCCCAGAGCGGGAGTCACAGATACGCAGTATTTT
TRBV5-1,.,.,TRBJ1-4,CASSLVAGSEKLFF,TGCGCCAGCAGCTTGGTAGCCGGGTCCGAAAAACTGTTTTTT
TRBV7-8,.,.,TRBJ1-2,CASSLAPGVVYGYTF,TGTGCCAGCAGCTTAGCCCCAGGGGTGGTTTATGGCTACACCTTC
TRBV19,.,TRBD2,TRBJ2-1,CASSTSGGSSYNEQFF,TGTGCCAGTAGCACTAGCGGCGGCAGCTCCTACAATGAGCAGTTCTTC
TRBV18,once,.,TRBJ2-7,CASSPPDIRGEQYF,TGTGCCAGCTCACCCCCGGACATAAGGGGCGAGCAGTACTTC
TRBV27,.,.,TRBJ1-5,CASSYSRGNQPQHF,TGTGCCAGCAGTTATTCCAGGGGCAATCAGCCCCAGCATTTT
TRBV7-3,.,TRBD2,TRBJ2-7,CASSLGPGRGSPYEQYF,TGTGCCAGCAGCTTAGGTCCCGGGAGGGGGTCCCCCTACGAGCAGTACTTC
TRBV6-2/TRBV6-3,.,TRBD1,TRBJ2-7,CASSPGGDYELEYF,TGTGCCAGCAGCCCAGGGGGCGATTACGAGTTGGAGTACTTC
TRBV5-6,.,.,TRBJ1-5,CASSPDVGDSNQPQHF,TGTGCCAGCAGCCCGGACGTCGGGGATAGCAATCAGCCCCAGCATTTT
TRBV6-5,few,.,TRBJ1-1,CASQRTGGNEAFF,TGTGCCAGTCAGCGAACGGGCGGGAACGAAGCTTTCTTT
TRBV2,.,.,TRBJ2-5,CASTPSRETQYF,TGTGCCAGCACCCCTTCCCGGGAGACCCAGTACTTC
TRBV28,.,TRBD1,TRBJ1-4,CASSLIGQGRNEKLFF,TGTGCCAGCAGTCTCATCGGACAGGGGAGGAATGAAAAACTGTTTTTT
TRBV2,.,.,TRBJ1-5,CASSDYVTSRNQPQHF,TGTGCCAGCAGTGATTACGTGACATCCCGCAATCAGCCCCAGCATTTT
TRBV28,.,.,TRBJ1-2,CASSLRWGEYGYTF,TGTGCCAGCAGTCTTCGCTGGGGAGAGTATGGCTACACCTTC
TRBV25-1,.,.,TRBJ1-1,CASSVWGGNTEAFF,TGTGCCAGCAGTGTATGGGGGGGGAACACTGAAGCTTTCTTT
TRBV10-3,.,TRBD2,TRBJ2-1,CALQASGSLNEQFF,TGTGCCCTTCAGGCTAGCGGGAGTCTCAATGAGCAGTTCTTC
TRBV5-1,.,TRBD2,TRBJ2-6,CASSPGGAYSGANVLTF,TGCGCCAGCAGCCCGGGAGGCGCATACTCTGGGGCCAACGTCCTGACTTTC
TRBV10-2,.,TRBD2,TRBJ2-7,CASSATGPSGRPEQYF,TGCGCCAGCAGCGCTACAGGGCCTAGCGGGAGGCCCGAGCAGTACTTC
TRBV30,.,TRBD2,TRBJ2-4,CACFHTGTSIGRGNIQYF,TGTGCCTGCTTTCACACCGGGACTAGCATCGGTCGTGGAAACATTCAGTACTTC
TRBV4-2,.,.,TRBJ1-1,CASSQVGQGSTEAFF,TGTGCCAGCAGCCAAGTGGGCCAGGGTAGCACTGAAGCTTTCTTT
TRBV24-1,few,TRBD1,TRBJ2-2,CATSDYMGQGAKAGELFF,TGTGCCACCAGTGATTATATGGGACAGGGGGCAAAAGCCGGGGAGCTGTTTTTT
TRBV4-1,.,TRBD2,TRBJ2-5,CASSRMAGGAQETQYF,TGCGCCAGCAGCCGGATGGCGGGGGGTGCCCAAGAGACCCAGTACTTC
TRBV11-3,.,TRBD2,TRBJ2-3,CASSLTSSTDTQYF,TGTGCCAGCAGCCTGACTAGCAGCACAGATACGCAGTATTTT
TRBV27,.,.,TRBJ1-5,CASRPGDNQPQHF,TGTGCCAGCCGTCCCGGGGACAATCAGCCCCAGCATTTT
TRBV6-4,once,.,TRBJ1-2,CAPNGGRGYTF,TGTGCCCCGAACGGGGGGAGAGGCTACACCTTC
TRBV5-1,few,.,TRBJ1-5,CASSLESAVGQPQHF,TGCGCCAGCAGCTTGGAGTCGGCGGTGGGTCAGCCCCAGCATTTT
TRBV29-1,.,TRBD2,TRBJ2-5,CSVGLLAGALETQYF,TGCAGCGTTGGGTTACTAGCGGGAGCATTGGAGACCCAGTACTTC
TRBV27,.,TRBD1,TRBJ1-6,CASSGTTGHGSPLHF,TGTGCCAGCAGTGGGACGACAGGGCACGGATCACCCCTCCACTTT
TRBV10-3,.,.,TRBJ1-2,CAISESTRGDGYTF,TGTGCCATCAGTGAGTCGACTCGGGGGGATGGCTACACCTTC
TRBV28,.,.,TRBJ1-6,CASSPPRAGPYNSPLHF,TGTGCCAGCAGCCCCCCTAGGGCGGGCCCCTATAATTCACCCCTCCACTTT
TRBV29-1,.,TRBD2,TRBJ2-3,CSVDSVGLAGNIRTDTQYF,TGCAGCGTTGATTCGGTCGGACTAGCGGGGAACATCCGCACAGATACGCAGTATTTT
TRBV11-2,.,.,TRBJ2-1,CASRRTDFTYNEQFF,TGTGCCAGCAGACGTACCGACTTCACCTACAATGAGCAGTTCTTC
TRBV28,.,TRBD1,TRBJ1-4,CASKGSGGNEKLFF,TGTGCCAGCAAGGGTTCAGGGGGTAATGAAAAACTGTTTTTT
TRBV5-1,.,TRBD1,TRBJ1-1,CASSPGQGNMNTEAFF,TGCGCCAGCAGCCCCGGACAGGGGAATATGAACACTGAAGCTTTCTTT
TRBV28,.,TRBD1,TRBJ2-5,CASRTGTGLLETQYF,TGTGCCAGCAGAACAGGGACAGGGCTTTTGGAGACCCAGTACTTC
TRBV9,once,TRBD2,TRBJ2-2,CASSVSGGSTGELFF,TGTGCCAGCAGCGTATCGGGGGGAAGCACCGGGGAGCTGTTTTTT
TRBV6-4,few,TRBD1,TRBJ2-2,CASSRTGTNTGELFF,TGTGCCAGCAGCAGGACAGGGACGAACACCGGGGAGCTGTTTTTT
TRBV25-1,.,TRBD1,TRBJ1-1,CASTQGGYGTEAFF,TGTGCCAGCACCCAAGGGGGCTATGGGACTGAAGCTTTCTTT
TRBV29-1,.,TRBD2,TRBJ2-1,CSGRLAGGANEQFF,TGCAGCGGCCGACTAGCGGGGGGGGCCAATGAGCAGTTCTTC
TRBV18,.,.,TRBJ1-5,CASSPGGGQPQHF,TGTGCCAGCTCACCGGGAGGGGGACAGCCCCAGCATTTT
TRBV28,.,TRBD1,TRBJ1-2,CASSLKGTDGYTF,TGTGCCAGCAGTTTGAAGGGGACAGATGGCTACACCTTC
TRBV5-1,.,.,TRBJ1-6,CASSSGGGTSYNSPLHF,TGCGCCAGCAGCTCCGGGGGGGGGACGTCCTATAATTCACCCCTCCACTTT
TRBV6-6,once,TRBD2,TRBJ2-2,CASSQQREGPAGELFF,TGTGCCAGCAGTCAGCAGCGGGAGGGACCCGCCGGGGAGCTGTTTTTT
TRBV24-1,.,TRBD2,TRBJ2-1,CATSELTSGSRNEQFF,TGTGCCACCAGTGAGTTAACTAGCGGGAGTAGGAATGAGCAGTTCTTC